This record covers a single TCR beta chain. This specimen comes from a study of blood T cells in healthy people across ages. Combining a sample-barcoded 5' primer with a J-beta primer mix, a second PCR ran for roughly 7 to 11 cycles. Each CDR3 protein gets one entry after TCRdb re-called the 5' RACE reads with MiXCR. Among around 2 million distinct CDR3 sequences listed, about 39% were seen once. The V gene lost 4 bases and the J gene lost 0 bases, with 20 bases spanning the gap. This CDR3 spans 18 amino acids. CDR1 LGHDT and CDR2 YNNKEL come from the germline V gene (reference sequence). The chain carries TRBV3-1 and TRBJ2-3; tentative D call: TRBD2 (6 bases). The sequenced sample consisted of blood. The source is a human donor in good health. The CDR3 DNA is TGTGCCAGCAGCCCGTCAATCGGGAGCGTAGATAGCACAGATACGCAGTATTTT. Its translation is CASSPSIGSVDSTDTQYF.